One T cell receptor beta chain is described in this entry. TCRdb's copy holds only in-frame clones and misses some; the assay was immunoSEQ multiplex PCR. Of 270,000 or so clones listed, roughly 88% are singletons. This specimen comes from a study of blood T cell repertoires in COVID-19. The participants were between roughly 18 and 90 years old and came from 24 US areas. The receptor's source is a middle-aged woman with acute COVID-19. The sequencing input was PBMCs or T cells enriched from blood (not recorded which).

CDR3 DNA sequence: TGCGCCAGCAGCCGACAGGGCCCGTGGGACATTCAGTACTTC. Its protein product is CASSRQGPWDIQYF. The J gene is TRBJ2-4, the V gene TRBV5-1; the match to TRBD1 covers 7 bases. The CDR3 is 14 residues long. J gave up 8 bases and V 4 bases, and 9 bases lay outside the gene matches. The germline CDR1 and CDR2 sequences are SGHRS and YFSETQ.